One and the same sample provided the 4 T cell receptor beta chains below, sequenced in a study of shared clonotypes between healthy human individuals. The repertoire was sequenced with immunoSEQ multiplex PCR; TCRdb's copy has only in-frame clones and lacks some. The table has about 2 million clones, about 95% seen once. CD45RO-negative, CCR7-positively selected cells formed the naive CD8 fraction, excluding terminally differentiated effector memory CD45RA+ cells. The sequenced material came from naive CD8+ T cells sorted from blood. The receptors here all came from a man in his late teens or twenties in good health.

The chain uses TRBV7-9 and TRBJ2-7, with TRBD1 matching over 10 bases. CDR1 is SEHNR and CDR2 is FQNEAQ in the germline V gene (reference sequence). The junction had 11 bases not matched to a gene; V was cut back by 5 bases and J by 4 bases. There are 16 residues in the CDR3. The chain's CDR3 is CASSPTLGQGRYEQYF. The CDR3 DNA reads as TGTGCCAGCAGCCCCACTTTGGGACAGGGGCGGTACGAGCAGTACTTC.

DNA of the CDR3: TGTGCCAGCAGTCAGGGGGTCTACGAGCAGTACTTC. Its translation is CASSQGVYEQYF. The chain combines TRBV2 with TRBJ2-7; 7 positions match TRBD1. With V trimmed by 5 bases and J by 3 bases, 1 base remained unmatched. Looked up from germline, CDR1 is SNHLY and CDR2 is FYNNEI. The CDR3 runs 12 residues.

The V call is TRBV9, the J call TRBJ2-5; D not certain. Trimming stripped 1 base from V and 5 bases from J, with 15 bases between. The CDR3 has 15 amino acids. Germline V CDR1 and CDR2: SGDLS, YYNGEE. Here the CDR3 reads CASSVLGDPGETQYF. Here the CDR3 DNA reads TGTGCCAGCAGCGTATTGGGTGACCCCGGGGAGACCCAGTACTTC.

The CDR3 bases are TGTGCCAGCAGCTTGGCGACTAGCGGGGCGGGAAACGAGCAGTACTTC. It translates to CASSLATSGAGNEQYF. V usage is TRBV5-6 and J usage is TRBJ2-7, with 11 bases lining up with TRBD2. CDR1 and CDR2 from the germline V gene are SGHDT and YYEEEE. With V trimmed by 0 bases and J by 5 bases, 7 bases remained unmatched. The CDR3 runs 16 residues. Looking up the rest from reference TRBV5-6 and TRBJ2-7 gives the full variable domain: DAGVTQSPTHLIKTRGQQVTLRCSPKSGHDTVSWYQQALGQGPQFIFQYYEEEERQRGNFPDRFSGHQFPNYSSELNVNALLLGDSALYLCASSLATSGAGNEQYFGPGTRLTVT.